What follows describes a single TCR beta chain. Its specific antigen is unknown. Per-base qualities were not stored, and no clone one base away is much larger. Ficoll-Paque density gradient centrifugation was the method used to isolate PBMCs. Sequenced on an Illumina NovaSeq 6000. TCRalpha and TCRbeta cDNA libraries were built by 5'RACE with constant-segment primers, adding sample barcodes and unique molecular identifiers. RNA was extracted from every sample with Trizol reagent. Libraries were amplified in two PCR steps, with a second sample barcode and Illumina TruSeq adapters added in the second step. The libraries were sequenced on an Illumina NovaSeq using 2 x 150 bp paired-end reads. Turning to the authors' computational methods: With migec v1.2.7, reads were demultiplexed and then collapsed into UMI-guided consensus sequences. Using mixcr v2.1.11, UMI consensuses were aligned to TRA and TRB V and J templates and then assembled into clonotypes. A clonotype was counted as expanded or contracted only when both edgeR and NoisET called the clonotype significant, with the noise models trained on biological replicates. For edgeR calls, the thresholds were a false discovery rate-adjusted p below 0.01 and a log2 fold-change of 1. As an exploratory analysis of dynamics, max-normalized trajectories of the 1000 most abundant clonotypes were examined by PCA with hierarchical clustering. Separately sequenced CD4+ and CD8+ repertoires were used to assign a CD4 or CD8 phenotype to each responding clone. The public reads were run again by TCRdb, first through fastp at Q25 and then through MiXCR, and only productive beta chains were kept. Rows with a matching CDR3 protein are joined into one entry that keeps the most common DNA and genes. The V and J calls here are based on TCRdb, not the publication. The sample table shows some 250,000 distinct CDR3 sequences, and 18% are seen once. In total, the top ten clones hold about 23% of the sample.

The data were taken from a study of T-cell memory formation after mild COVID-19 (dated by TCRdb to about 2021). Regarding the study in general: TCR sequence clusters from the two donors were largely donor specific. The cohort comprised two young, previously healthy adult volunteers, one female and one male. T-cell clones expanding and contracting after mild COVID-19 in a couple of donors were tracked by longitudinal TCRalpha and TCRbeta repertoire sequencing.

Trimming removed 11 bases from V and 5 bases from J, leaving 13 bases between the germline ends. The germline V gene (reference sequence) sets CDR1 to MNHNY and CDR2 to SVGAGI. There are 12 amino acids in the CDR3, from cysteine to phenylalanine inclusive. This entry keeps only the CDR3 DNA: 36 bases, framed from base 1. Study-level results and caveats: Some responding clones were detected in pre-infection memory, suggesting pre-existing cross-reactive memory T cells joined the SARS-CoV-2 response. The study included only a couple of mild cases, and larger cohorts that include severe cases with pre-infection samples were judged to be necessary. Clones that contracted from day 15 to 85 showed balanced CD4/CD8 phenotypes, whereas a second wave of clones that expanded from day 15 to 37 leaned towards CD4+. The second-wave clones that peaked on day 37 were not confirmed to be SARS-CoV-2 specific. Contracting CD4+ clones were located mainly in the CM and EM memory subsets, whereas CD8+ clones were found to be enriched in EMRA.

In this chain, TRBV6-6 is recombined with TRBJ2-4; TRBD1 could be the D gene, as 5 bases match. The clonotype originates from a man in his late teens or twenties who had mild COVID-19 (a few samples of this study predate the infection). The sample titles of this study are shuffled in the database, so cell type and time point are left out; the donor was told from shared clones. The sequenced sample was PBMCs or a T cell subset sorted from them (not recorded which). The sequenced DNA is TGTGCCGGCTCGACAGATCAAAACATTCAGTACTTC. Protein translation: CAGSTDQNIQYF.